Listed below are T cell receptor beta chains from one sample, sequenced in a study of vaccination and CD4 T cells after COVID-19. These receptors have no known antigen. From the PCR reads, TCRdb called clonotypes with MiXCR, one entry per CDR3 protein. The table shows some 16,000 distinct CDR3 sequences, with 44% occurring only once. Sequencing was performed on CD4+ T cells from blood, cultured in vitro. These receptor sequences come from a human donor who had recovered from COVID-19. Each CDR3 is given with its conserved first and last residue. A D gene is named only where the DNA matches it firmly. Not every row has a clone size; where given, it reads once, few, many or a size class.

clone size	J gene	D gene	V gene	CDR3 DNA	CDR3 protein
-	TRBJ2-3	-	TRBV5-4	TGTGCCAGCAGCTTGGCCGGGGAAACAGATACGCAGTATTTT	CASSLAGETDTQYF
-	TRBJ1-6	-	TRBV10-3	TGTGCCACCCTGGAGCCTGGCGCACCCCTCCACTTT	CATLEPGAPLHF
few	TRBJ1-1	-	TRBV6-7	TGTGCCAGCATTCCCAGGGTCCCGAACACTGAAGCTTTCTTT	CASIPRVPNTEAFF
few	TRBJ1-5	-	TRBV20-1	TGCAGTGCTGCCGGCCCCAGCGAGTCCCAGCCCCAGCATTTT	CSAAGPSESQPQHF
-	TRBJ2-2	TRBD2	TRBV27	TGTGCCAGCAGTTGGAGTAGCGGGAGCTTAGGCGGGGAGCTGTTTTTT	CASSWSSGSLGGELFF
once	TRBJ1-6	-	TRBV2	TGTGCCAGCATTAGGACAGCTTACAACTCACCCCTCCACTTT	CASIRTAYNSPLHF
few	TRBJ2-1	TRBD1	TRBV19	TGTGCCAGTGGGGACAGGGGGCGGTTCAATGAGCAGTTCTTC	CASGDRGRFNEQFF
-	TRBJ1-5	-	TRBV4-1	TGCGCCAGCAGCCGGATAATAATGGAGCCCCAGCATTTT	CASSRIIMEPQHF
once	TRBJ2-7	-	TRBV5-1	TGCGCCAGCAGCTACTTTCCGGGACAAGGAGCCTACGAGCAGTACTTC	CASSYFPGQGAYEQYF
few	TRBJ1-2	-	TRBV28	TGTGCCAGCAGTACTTGGGGGCGCGACTATGGCTACACCTTC	CASSTWGRDYGYTF
few	TRBJ1-3	TRBD1	TRBV11-2	TGTGCCAGCAGCTTCGGACAGGGCCATTCTGGAAACACCATATATTTT	CASSFGQGHSGNTIYF
-	TRBJ2-7	-	TRBV4-1	TGCGCCAGCAGCCGGGGTAGGGGTTGGGGCGGAGAGCAGTACTTC	CASSRGRGWGGEQYF
-	TRBJ2-7	TRBD1	TRBV19	TGTGCCAGTGCCCGGGACAGATTTTCCGAGCAGTACTTC	CASARDRFSEQYF
-	TRBJ1-1	-	TRBV5-6	TGTGCCAGCAGCTTGGTTCTCGGGGGCACTGAAGCTTTCTTT	CASSLVLGGTEAFF